The 32 T cell receptor beta chains listed next were all sequenced from one sample in a study of persistence of HIV-infected CD4 T cells (TCRdb year 2020). The immunoSEQ hsTCRB assay version 4, run in survey mode, was used to sequence TCRbeta repertoires from genomic DNA. TCRdb stores this immuneACCESS table with in-frame sequences only. Part of the clones is absent; in the studies checked, under half of the shortfall reflects unresolved V genes, and no reason is known for the rest. The sample table lists tens of thousands of clones, under 85% of them with a count of one. The biggest ten clones account for around 3% of the sample. The treatment or condition label here, explained by the study, means: suppressive antiretroviral therapy. Cells were stimulated with lysates of CMV-infected fibroblasts at roughly 10 ug/mL. Memory CD4+ T cells that did not respond, being CD40L-negative, CD69-negative and CD45RO-high, were sorted as memory populations depleted of antigen-responding cells.

Their antigens are not known. Here the sequenced sample was CD4+ T cells sorted from PBMCs after roughly 18-hour stimulation, taken from a patient who received antiretroviral therapy. The sample's cell subset or site, from its label and the paper: CD40L-CD69- CD45RO-high memory CD4 T cells not responding to CMV lysate. The receptors were sampled from an adult man with HIV who was CMV-seropositive.

This clone was picked up a small number of times. The rearrangement joins TRBV2 to TRBJ1-5; D uncertain. CDR1 SNHLY and CDR2 FYNNEI come from the germline V gene. V was shortened by 4 bases and J by 2 bases, with 15 bases between the two germline ends. The CDR3 extends over 16 amino acids. This CDR3 reads CASSAERRGGNQPQHF. As DNA, the CDR3 is TGTGCCAGCAGTGCTGAACGGCGGGGAGGCAATCAGCCCCAGCATTTT.

V usage is TRBV4-1 and J usage is TRBJ2-7, with D possibly matching TRBD2 (5 bases). V lost 2 bases and J 3 bases, leaving 14 bases between the germline ends. The CDR3 spans 15 residues. Germline CDR1 MGHRA, CDR2 YSYEKL. The CDR3 protein is CASSQSLGKSYEQYF. The CDR3 DNA follows: TGCGCCAGCAGCCAATCTCTCGGGAAGAGCTACGAGCAGTACTTC.

Only a few counts were recorded for this clone. The chain joins TRBV7-9 to TRBJ2-1; 9 nucleotides align to TRBD1. This CDR3 comprises 12 residues. Germline lookup yields CDR1 SEHNR and CDR2 FQNEAQ (reference sequence). The junction had 3 bases not matched to a gene; V was cut back by 8 bases and J by 7 bases. The CDR3 DNA is TGTGCCAGCGGGACAGGGAGGAATGAGCAGTTCTTC. It encodes CASGTGRNEQFF.

By share, this clone ranks as medium-sized (0.01 to 0.1%). Other DNA sequences in this specimen translate into the identical CDR3. V and J are TRBV20-1 and TRBJ1-4; no definite D call. The CDR3 totals 11 residues. Germline lookup yields CDR1 DFQATT and CDR2 SNEGSKA (reference sequence). Trimming removed 0 bases from V and 7 bases from J, with 3 bases in between. In DNA form, the CDR3 reads TGCAGTGCTAGAGAGGGTGAAAAACTGTTTTTT. The encoded protein is CSAREGEKLFF.

Turning to this clone: Other DNA sequences within the sample encode an identical CDR3. The chain uses TRBV5-6 and TRBJ2-7; D may match TRBD1 or TRBD2 (7 bases each). CDR3 size: 12 residues. CDR1 and CDR2 from the germline V gene are SGHDT and YYEEEE. The V and J ends lost 4 bases and 4 bases respectively, with 9 bases between them. The CDR3 loop is CASSQGGYEQYF. CDR3 nucleotide sequence: TGTGCCAGCAGCCAGGGGGGGTACGAGCAGTACTTC.

This rearrangement joins TRBV3-1 (or the pseudogene TRBV3-2) to TRBJ2-1; 8 bases are a match to TRBD2. The CDR3 sequence is 14 residues long. Looked up from germline, CDR1 is LGHDT and CDR2 is YNNKEL (reference sequence). Trimming removed 2 bases from V and 10 bases from J; junction bases left unmatched: 7. The CDR3 spells CASSQQAGAGEQFF. CDR3 DNA: TGTGCCAGCAGCCAACAAGCGGGAGCCGGAGAGCAGTTCTTC.

V gene TRBV18 combines with J gene TRBJ2-3; D possibly corresponds to TRBD2 (7 bases). Germline CDR1 reads KGHSH; CDR2 reads LQKENI. The V end was cut by 3 bases, the J end by 5 bases, with 15 bases between. CDR3 length: 15 amino acids. The DNA of the CDR3 is TGTGCCAGCTCACCGGGGGGGGCTGTGAGAGATACGCAGTATTTT. Amino acid sequence: CASSPGGAVRDTQYF.

This clone showed up just a few times. The rearrangement links TRBV5-5 to TRBJ2-7; TRBD1 matches at 10 bases. The length of the CDR3 is 16 residues. V dropped 0 bases and J dropped 5; count of bases not matched to a gene: 8. Germline V gene data show CDR1 as SGHKS and CDR2 as YYEKEE (reference sequence). The CDR3 here is CASSLGPGQGSHEQYF. In DNA, the CDR3 is TGTGCCAGCAGCTTGGGGCCGGGACAGGGGTCGCACGAGCAGTACTTC.

The chain is built from TRBV5-1 and TRBJ1-2; D is uncertain. The V gene's germline CDR1 is SGHRS and CDR2 YFSETQ. The V and J ends lost 4 bases and 4 bases respectively, with 8 bases between them. The CDR3 is 12 amino acids. DNA for the CDR3: TGCGCCAGCAGCACCGGACTCTATGGCTACACCTTC. Translated, it gives CASSTGLYGYTF.

This clone was seen only a few times. V is TRBV7-2 and J is TRBJ2-7, with 7 bases fitting TRBD2. In germline, CDR1 is SGHTA, CDR2 FQGNSA. The CDR3 totals 16 residues. After removal of 1 base from V and 2 bases from J, the junction contained 8 bases not matched to a gene. This CDR3 reads CASSLGDTGGAYEQYF. CDR3 coding DNA: TGTGCCAGCAGCTTAGGGGATACGGGGGGAGCCTACGAGCAGTACTTC.

This clone was observed once. The chain joins TRBV5-1 to TRBJ2-2; D remains ambiguous. The CDR3 runs to 15 residues. V was cut by 5 bases and J by 5 bases, with 16 bases left in between. Looked up from germline, CDR1 is SGHRS and CDR2 is YFSETQ. CDR3 amino acids: CASSSGRAWTGELFF. CDR3 DNA sequence: TGCGCCAGCAGTTCCGGACGGGCTTGGACCGGGGAGCTGTTTTTT. Full variable domain (remainder filled in from reference TRBV5-1 and TRBJ2-2): KAGVTQTPRYLIKTRGQQVTLSCSPISGHRSVSWYQQTPGQGLQFLFEYFSETQRNKGNFPGRFSGRQFSNSRSEMNVSTLELGDSALYLCASSSGRAWTGELFFGEGSRLTVL.

The CDR3 bases are TGTGCCAGCAGCTTTGCCAGGGAACCACTGGATACGCAGTATTTT. Translated, it gives CASSFAREPLDTQYF. The chain combines TRBV5-6 with TRBJ2-3; tentative D call: TRBD1 (5 bases). CDR1 SGHDT and CDR2 YYEEEE come from the germline V gene. Trimming stripped 2 bases from V and 6 bases from J, with 16 bases between. The CDR3 consists of 15 residues.

V gene TRBV7-9 combines with J gene TRBJ1-3; D is unclear. Germline CDR1 SEHNR, CDR2 FQNEAQ (reference sequence). This CDR3 spans 15 amino acids. V was clipped by 4 bases and J by 2 bases, with 12 bases between them. CDR3 sequence: CASSSAIRTGNTIYF. As DNA, the CDR3 is TGTGCCAGCAGCTCCGCGATTAGAACTGGAAACACCATATATTTT.

The genes are TRBV19 and TRBJ1-3, with TRBD1 matching over 8 bases. J lost 4 bases, V lost 3 bases, and 5 bases had no gene match. The CDR3 has 15 amino acids. CDR1 LNHDA and CDR2 SQIVND come from the germline V gene (reference sequence). The CDR3 DNA reads as TGTGCCAGTAGTATCATCAGGGGGCAAGGAAACACCATATATTTT. This codes for CASSIIRGQGNTIYF.

The chain carries TRBV7-8 and TRBJ1-1; no clear D. The CDR3 has 17 amino acids. V was shortened by 2 bases and J by 6 bases, with 22 bases between the two germline ends. From germline, CDR1 is SGHVS and CDR2 FQNEAQ. This chain's CDR3 is CASSLRVQATRTAEAFF. CDR3 DNA sequence: TGTGCCAGCAGCTTAAGGGTCCAGGCTACTAGGACGGCTGAAGCTTTCTTT.

V usage is TRBV29-1 and J usage is TRBJ2-5; a weak D match, TRBD1 (6 bases). Germline V gives CDR1 SQVTM, CDR2 ANQGSEA. Trimming removed 6 bases at V and 5 bases at J, with 22 bases between. The length of the CDR3 is 15 residues. In DNA, the CDR3 is TGCAGCGTGGTGGTTGGGGGCGCGACGGGGGAGACCCAGTACTTC. Translating it yields CSVVVGGATGETQYF. Based on the CDR3 plus reference TRBV29-1 and TRBJ2-5, the full variable domain is SAVISQKPSRDICQRGTSLTIQCQVDSQVTMMFWYRQQPGQSLTLIATANQGSEATYESGFVIDKFPISRPNLTFSTLTVSNMSPEDSSIYLCSVVVGGATGETQYFGPGTRLLVL.

This clone was seen just once. This chain connects TRBV10-3 to TRBJ2-1; tentatively, D is TRBD1 (6 bases). The length of the CDR3 is 14 residues. The germline V and J ends were trimmed by 6 bases and 5 bases, with 14 bases remaining between them. Germline loops: CDR1 ENHRY, CDR2 SYGVKD. The CDR3 protein is CAISARQVNNEQFF. For the CDR3, the DNA is TGTGCCATCAGCGCGAGACAGGTAAACAATGAGCAGTTCTTC.

The chain joins TRBV7-2 to TRBJ2-7; 10 nucleotides agree with TRBD2. Germline CDR1 reads SGHTA; CDR2 reads FQGNSA. The CDR3 is made up of 15 amino acids. The V gene end was trimmed by 1 base and the J gene end by 4 bases; junction bases not matched to a gene: 4. The CDR3: CASSLGLAGGYEQYF. The CDR3 DNA reads TGTGCCAGCAGCTTAGGTTTAGCGGGAGGTTACGAGCAGTACTTC. Full variable domain (missing parts from reference TRBV7-2 and TRBJ2-7): GAGVSQSPSNKVTEKGKDVELRCDPISGHTALYWYRQSLGQGLEFLIYFQGNSAPDKSGLPSDRFSAERTGGSVSTLTIQRTQQEDSAVYLCASSLGLAGGYEQYFGPGTRLTVT.

The chain is built from TRBV5-4 and TRBJ1-4, with 8 bases matching TRBD1. This CDR3 comprises 13 residues. V dropped 2 bases and J dropped 7; count of bases not matched to a gene: 1. Germline-derived CDR1 and CDR2 are SGHNT and YYREEE (reference sequence). CDR3 in amino acids: CASSLQGGEKLFF. The CDR3 coding sequence is TGTGCCAGCAGCTTACAGGGGGGTGAAAAACTGTTTTTT.

This clone is medium-sized (0.01 to 0.1%). This chain links TRBV6-5 with TRBJ1-1; no clear D gene. V was clipped by 5 bases and J by 1 base, with 11 bases between them. From germline, CDR1 is MNHEY and CDR2 SVGAGI. The CDR3 runs to 14 residues. CDR3 amino acids: CASSNQEGNTEAFF. The CDR3 DNA reads as TGTGCCAGCAGTAATCAGGAGGGGAACACTGAAGCTTTCTTT.

This chain joins TRBV7-9 and TRBJ2-5, with D possibly matching TRBD1 (6 bases). Trimming stripped 2 bases from V and 7 bases from J, with 8 bases between. Germline V CDR1 and CDR2: SEHNR, FQNEAQ (reference sequence). The CDR3 runs 12 residues. The CDR3 protein is CASSLSRGTQYF. CDR3 bases: TGTGCCAGCAGCTTATCCAGGGGGACCCAGTACTTC.

The genes are TRBV28 and TRBJ1-3, with D possibly TRBD1 on 5 matching bases. Germline-derived CDR1 and CDR2 are MDHEN and SYDVKM. This CDR3 contains 13 residues. With 6 bases removed from V and 2 bases from J, the gap between germline ends came to 8 bases. CDR3 sequence reads: CASREGTGNTIYF. As DNA, the CDR3 is TGTGCCAGCAGAGAGGGGACTGGAAACACCATATATTTT.

V is TRBV7-8 and J is TRBJ1-2, with D unresolved. The CDR3 has 16 residues. Germline V gene data show CDR1 as SGHVS and CDR2 as FQNEAQ. With 5 bases removed from V and 2 bases from J, the gap between germline ends came to 18 bases. CDR3 residues: CASSPHEPQTNYGYTF. The CDR3 DNA reads as TGTGCCAGCAGCCCCCACGAACCCCAAACCAACTATGGCTACACCTTC.

V usage is TRBV6-5 and J usage is TRBJ1-1; D is possibly TRBD1 (5 bases). V was trimmed by 2 bases and J by 4 bases, leaving 14 bases between them. From germline, CDR1 is MNHEY and CDR2 SVGAGI. The CDR3 covers 15 residues. CDR3 loop: CASSYAGTSGTEAFF. For the CDR3, the DNA is TGTGCCAGCAGTTACGCCGGGACCTCGGGCACTGAAGCTTTCTTT.

This rearrangement joins TRBV5-8 to TRBJ2-7; the D is unclear. Germline-derived CDR1 and CDR2 are SGHTS and YDEGEE. The V and J ends lost 2 bases and 0 bases respectively, with 9 bases between them. This CDR3 is 14 amino acids long. The CDR3 DNA is TGTGCCAGCAGCTTTAGGACCGTCTCCTACGAGCAGTACTTC. Translating gives CASSFRTVSYEQYF.

To note about this clone: One end of the junction varies from germline; a read error may be responsible. This sequence joins TRBV2 and TRBJ2-7; no reliable D call. Germline CDR1 reads SNHLY; CDR2 reads FYNNEI. The CDR3 loop spans 15 amino acids. CDR3 in DNA: TGTGCCAGCAGTCAAGCAGTGATTTATCTTTACGAGCAGTACTTC. Translated: CASSQAVIYLYEQYF.

The genes are TRBV27 and TRBJ1-5, with D uncertain. The CDR3 extends over 14 amino acids. Trimming left V 5 bases short and J 0 bases short, with 8 bases between. Germline assignment: CDR1 MNHEY and CDR2 SMNVEV (reference sequence). In nucleotides, the CDR3 is TGTGCCAGCAGTCAGTGGTATAGCAATCAGCCCCAGCATTTT. This codes for CASSQWYSNQPQHF.

The chain employs TRBV18 and TRBJ1-2; no firm D call. CDR1 and CDR2 from the germline V gene are KGHSH and LQKENI. The V end lost 0 bases, the J end lost 8 bases, and 16 bases lay between the germline ends. The CDR3 sequence is 15 residues long. CDR3 coding DNA: TGTGCCAGCTCACCACCTGATCGGACCGGGAGAGGCTACACCTTC. Translated, it gives CASSPPDRTGRGYTF.

This rearrangement joins TRBV27 to TRBJ2-5, with 10 bases lining up with TRBD1. Germline V CDR1 and CDR2: MNHEY, SMNVEV (reference sequence). Losses at the gene ends were 5 bases for V and 5 bases for J; bases not matched to a gene: 5. CDR3 length equals 14 residues. Here the CDR3 DNA reads TGTGCCAGCAGTCGACAGGGGGCGGCGGAGACCCAGTACTTC. Translating it yields CASSRQGAAETQYF.

This clone was observed a few times. The V gene is TRBV28, the J gene TRBJ1-4; maybe TRBD1 (5 bases). CDR1 is MDHEN and CDR2 is SYDVKM in the germline V gene. Trimming took off 4 bases at V and 0 bases at J, with 9 bases between the two ends. The CDR3 loop spans 15 amino acids. CDR3 in amino acids: CASSYRQTTNEKLFF. The CDR3, as DNA: TGTGCCAGCAGTTACCGACAGACAACTAATGAAAAACTGTTTTTT.

This clone has only one observation. The chain recombines TRBV7-9 with TRBJ1-6, with D uncertain. In germline, CDR1 is SEHNR, CDR2 FQNEAQ (reference sequence). This CDR3 contains 14 residues. The V gene lost 6 bases and the J gene lost 3 bases, with 9 bases spanning the gap. As DNA, the CDR3 is TGTGCCAGCAGTCGGGAGGGCTATAATTCACCCCTCCACTTT. Translated, it gives CASSREGYNSPLHF.

J is TRBJ1-2 and V is TRBV19; 8 positions agree with TRBD1. The CDR3 has 13 amino acids. Germline values: CDR1 LNHDA, CDR2 SQIVND (reference sequence). Trimming took 5 bases from V and 8 from J; bases not matched to a gene: 7. In DNA form, the CDR3 reads TGTGCCAGTAGTGCAGGGGGCAGTATGGGCTACACCTTC. Its translation is CASSAGGSMGYTF. The whole variable domain, remainder taken from reference TRBV19 and TRBJ1-2, is DGGITQSPKYLFRKEGQNVTLSCEQNLNHDAMYWYRQDPGQGLRLIYYSQIVNDFQKGDIAEGYSVSREKKESFPLTVTSAQKNPTAFYLCASSAGGSMGYTFGSGTRLTVV.